This T cell receptor beta chain stems from a study of T cell clonotyping in hematopoietic cell transplantation. This clone has just one count. Trimming removed 8 bases at V and 3 bases at J, with 17 bases between. The germline gives CDR1 MNHNS, CDR2 SASEGT. The CDR3 loop spans 14 amino acids. Only in-frame clones appear in the TCRdb table, and some are missing; sequencing was by immunoSEQ multiplex PCR. The sample records tens of thousands of clones, around 96% being singletons. Sequences were obtained from peripheral blood mononuclear cells. The V and J genes are TRBV6-1 and TRBJ2-7; weak D call: TRBD2 (6 bases). This clonotype originated in a man aged 30 to 39 in good health. Some clones in this sample may be carry-over from other donors' samples. The CDR3 nucleotides read TGTGCCAGCTATACTGGGGGGACGAACTACGAGCAGTACTTC. Its protein product is CASYTGGTNYEQYF.